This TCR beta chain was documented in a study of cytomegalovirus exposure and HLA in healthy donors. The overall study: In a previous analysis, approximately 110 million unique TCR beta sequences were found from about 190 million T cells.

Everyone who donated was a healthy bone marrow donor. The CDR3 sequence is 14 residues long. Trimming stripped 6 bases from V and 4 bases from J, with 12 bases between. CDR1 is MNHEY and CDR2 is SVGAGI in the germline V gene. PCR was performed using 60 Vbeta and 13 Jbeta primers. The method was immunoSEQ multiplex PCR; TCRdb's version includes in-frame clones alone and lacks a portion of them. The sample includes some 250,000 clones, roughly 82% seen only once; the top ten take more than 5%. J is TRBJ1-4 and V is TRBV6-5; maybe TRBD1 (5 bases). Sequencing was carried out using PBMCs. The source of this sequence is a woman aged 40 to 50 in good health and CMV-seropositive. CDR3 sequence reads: CASSPNRSNEKLFF. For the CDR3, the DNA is TGTGCCAGCAGCCCAAACAGGAGTAATGAAAAACTGTTTTTT.